This T cell receptor beta chain was captured in a study of blood T cell repertoires in COVID-19 (TCRdb year 2020). Notes on the research overall: The collaborator samples originated in the United States, Italy and Spain and spanned the acute and convalescent phases of COVID-19. A freely available public database, intended as a resource for researchers studying the immune response to SARS-CoV-2, is where the repertoires were released. The samples were drawn from two sources: the first 160 participants of the ongoing ImmuneRACE study, and 1,254 subjects contributed by 6 global collaborators. Nearly every sample came with metadata listing a de-identified subject ID, COVID-19 status, age in years and sex. The material from the prospective study consisted of cDNA or gDNA derived from T cells, B-cell-depleted T cells, or PBMCs. Deeply sampled blood TCRbeta repertoires from subjects exposed to, actively infected with, or recovered from COVID-19 were included in the dataset. HLA class I and class II types, where available, came from metadata supplied by the sample provider rather than from assay-based typing.

As regards this clone: Its antigen is still unknown. Within one base of it there is no much larger clone, and no base qualities were kept.

What the study reported, not specific to this receptor: The amount of clinical and demographic metadata varied by source and participant and was provided uncurated.

TCRbeta CDR3 regions were amplified from genomic DNA using the immunoSEQ Assay, a bias-controlled multiplex PCR. The paper's data handling went like this. The number of nucleated cells in each sample was estimated from the amplification of reference gene primers within the assay. To quantify the absolute abundance of each unique TCRbeta CDR3 rearrangement, sequence reads were collapsed and filtered. For each sample, productive Simpson clonality was calculated as the square root of Simpson's diversity index across productive rearrangements. TCRdb took over this immuneACCESS table, retaining in-frame rearrangements with V and J assigned. Such tables are incomplete; in checked studies, under half of the missing clones stem from an unresolved V gene, and the remainder is unexplained. That table is the source of V, J and clone size, and D and trimming were worked out from the DNA. The sample data list 350,000 to 550,000 clones, and around 89% of these were observed just once. The ten largest clones take up roughly 4% of the sample.

CDR1 and CDR2, per the germline V gene (reference sequence), are LNHDA and SQIVND. Germline trimming: 3 bases from V, 4 bases from J; junction bases outside gene matches: 9. The CDR3 runs 16 residues from the cysteine to the phenylalanine. Only CDR3 DNA is held: 48 bases, read in frame from base 1. Collaborating institutions collected whole blood in K2EDTA tubes following their own protocols. For TCRbeta analysis, collaborators shipped samples as frozen whole blood, isolated PBMCs, or DNA extracted from either of those sample types. The sample taken for sequencing was peripheral blood. The chain links TRBV19 with TRBJ2-5; the central 9 bases match TRBD1. The clonotype was recovered from a woman between 25 and 40 years old with acute or convalescent COVID-19. The CDR3 here reads CASSISAQGAGETQYF. The DNA is as follows: TGTGCCAGTAGTATCTCGGCACAGGGGGCAGGAGAGACCCAGTACTTC.